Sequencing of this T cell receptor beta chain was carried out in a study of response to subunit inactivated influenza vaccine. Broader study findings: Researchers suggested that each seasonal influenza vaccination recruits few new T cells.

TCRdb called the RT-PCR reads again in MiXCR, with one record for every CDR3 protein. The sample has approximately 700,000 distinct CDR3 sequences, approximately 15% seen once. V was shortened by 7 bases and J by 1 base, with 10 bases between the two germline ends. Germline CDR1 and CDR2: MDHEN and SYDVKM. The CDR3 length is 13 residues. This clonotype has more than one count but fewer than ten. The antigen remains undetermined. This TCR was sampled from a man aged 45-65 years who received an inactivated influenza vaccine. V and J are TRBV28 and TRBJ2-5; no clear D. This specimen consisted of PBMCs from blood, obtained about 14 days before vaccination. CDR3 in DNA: TGTGCCAGCACCCCAGGAGTCCAAGAGACCCAGTACTTC. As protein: CASTPGVQETQYF. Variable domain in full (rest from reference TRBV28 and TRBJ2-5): DVKVTQSSRYLVKRTGEKVFLECVQDMDHENMFWYRQDPGLGLRLIYFSYDVKMKEKGDIPEGYSVSREKKERFSLILESASTNQTSMYLCASTPGVQETQYFGPGTRLLVL.